What follows describes a single T cell receptor (beta chain). The sample comes from a study of blood T cell repertoires in COVID-19. Study-level background: Acute-phase and convalescent COVID-19 samples originated in the United States, Italy and Spain.

The data were produced by immunoSEQ multiplex PCR, yet TCRdb's version contains in-frame clones alone and is incomplete. The sample has about 440,000 clones; around 89% are singletons. The germline gives CDR1 SGHTA, CDR2 FQGTGA. The CDR3 contains 13 residues. V was clipped by 3 bases and J by 6 bases; unmatched bases: 4. The gene calls are TRBV7-3 and TRBJ1-1, with TRBD1 matching 7 bases. Material for sequencing was peripheral blood. The receptor comes from a woman aged 30 to 39 with acute or convalescent COVID-19. Written as DNA, the CDR3 is TGTGCCAGCAGCTTTGACAGGGACTCTGAAGCTTTCTTT. Its protein product is CASSFDRDSEAFF. Looking up the rest from reference TRBV7-3 and TRBJ1-1 gives the full variable domain: GAGVSQTPSNKVTEKGKYVELRCDPISGHTALYWYRQSLGQGPEFLIYFQGTGAADDSGLPNDRFFAVRPEGSVSTLKIQRTERGDSAVYLCASSFDRDSEAFFGQGTRLTVV.